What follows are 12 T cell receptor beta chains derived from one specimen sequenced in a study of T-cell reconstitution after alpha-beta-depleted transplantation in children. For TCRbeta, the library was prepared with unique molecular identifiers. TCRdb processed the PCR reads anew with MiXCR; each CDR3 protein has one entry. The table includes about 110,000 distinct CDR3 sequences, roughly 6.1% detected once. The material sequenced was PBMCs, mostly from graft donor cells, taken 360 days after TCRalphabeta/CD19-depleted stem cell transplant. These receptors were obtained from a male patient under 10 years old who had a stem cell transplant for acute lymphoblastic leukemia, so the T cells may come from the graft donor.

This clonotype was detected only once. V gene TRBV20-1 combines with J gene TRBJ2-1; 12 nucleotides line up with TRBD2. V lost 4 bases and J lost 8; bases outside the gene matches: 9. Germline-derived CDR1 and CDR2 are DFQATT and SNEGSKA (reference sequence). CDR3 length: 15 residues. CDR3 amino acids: CSATPSGRVSYEQFF. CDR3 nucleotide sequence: TGCAGTGCTACTCCTAGCGGGAGGGTAAGCTATGAGCAGTTCTTC.

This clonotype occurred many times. The CDR3 nucleotides are TGTGCCAGCAGTCAATGGCTCGGGGAGACCCAGTACTTC. Translated: CASSQWLGETQYF. This rearrangement joins TRBV28 to TRBJ2-5; D call uncertain. V lost 5 bases to trimming and J lost 5 bases, with 12 bases between them. The CDR3 has 13 residues. Looked up from germline, CDR1 is MDHEN and CDR2 is SYDVKM. The whole variable domain, filled in from reference TRBV28 and TRBJ2-5, reads DVKVTQSSRYLVKRTGEKVFLECVQDMDHENMFWYRQDPGLGLRLIYFSYDVKMKEKGDIPEGYSVSREKKERFSLILESASTNQTSMYLCASSQWLGETQYFGPGTRLLVL.

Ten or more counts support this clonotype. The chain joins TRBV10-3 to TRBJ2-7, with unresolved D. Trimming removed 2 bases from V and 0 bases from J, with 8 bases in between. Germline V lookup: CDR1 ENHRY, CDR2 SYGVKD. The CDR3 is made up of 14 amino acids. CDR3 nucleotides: TGTGCCATCAGTGAGCATAGGTTCTCCTACGAGCAGTACTTC. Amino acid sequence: CAISEHRFSYEQYF.

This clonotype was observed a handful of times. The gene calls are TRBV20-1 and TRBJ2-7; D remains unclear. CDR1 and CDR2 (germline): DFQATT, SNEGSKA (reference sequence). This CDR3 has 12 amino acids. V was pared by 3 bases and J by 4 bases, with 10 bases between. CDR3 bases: TGCAGTGCTAGGAACAGCTTTTACGAGCAGTACTTC. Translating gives CSARNSFYEQYF.

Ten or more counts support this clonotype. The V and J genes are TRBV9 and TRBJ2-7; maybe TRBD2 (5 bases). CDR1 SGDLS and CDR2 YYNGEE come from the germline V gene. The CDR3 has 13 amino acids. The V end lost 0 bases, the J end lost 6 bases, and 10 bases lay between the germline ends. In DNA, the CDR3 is TGTGCCAGCAGCGTAGTAAGCGGCCGCGAGCAGTACTTC. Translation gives CASSVVSGREQYF.

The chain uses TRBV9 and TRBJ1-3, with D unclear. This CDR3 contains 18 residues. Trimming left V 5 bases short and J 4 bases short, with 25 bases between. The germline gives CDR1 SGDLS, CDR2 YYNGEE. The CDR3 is CASSSPLLGVTGGNTIYF. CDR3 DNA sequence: TGTGCCAGCAGTTCCCCCCTACTCGGGGTGACGGGAGGAAACACCATATATTTT.

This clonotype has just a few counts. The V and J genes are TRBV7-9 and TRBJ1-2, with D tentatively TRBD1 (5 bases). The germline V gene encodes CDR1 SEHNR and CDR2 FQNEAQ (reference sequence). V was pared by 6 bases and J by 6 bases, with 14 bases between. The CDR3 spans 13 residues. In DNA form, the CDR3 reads TGTGCCAGCAGTGGGGAACAGGACCATGGCTACACCTTC. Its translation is CASSGEQDHGYTF.

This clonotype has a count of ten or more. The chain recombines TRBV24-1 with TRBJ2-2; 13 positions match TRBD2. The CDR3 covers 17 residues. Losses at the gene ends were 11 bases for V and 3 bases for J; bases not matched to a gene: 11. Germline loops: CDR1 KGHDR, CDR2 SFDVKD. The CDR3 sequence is CAIGETSGRRDTGELFF. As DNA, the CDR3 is TGTGCCATCGGGGAGACTAGCGGGAGGCGTGACACCGGGGAGCTGTTTTTT.

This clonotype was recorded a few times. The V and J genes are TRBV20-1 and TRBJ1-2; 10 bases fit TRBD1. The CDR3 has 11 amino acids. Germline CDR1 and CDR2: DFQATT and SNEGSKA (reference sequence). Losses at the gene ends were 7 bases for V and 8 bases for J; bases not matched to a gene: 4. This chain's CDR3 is CSERTGGGYTF. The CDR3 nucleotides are TGCAGTGAGAGGACAGGGGGAGGCTACACCTTC.

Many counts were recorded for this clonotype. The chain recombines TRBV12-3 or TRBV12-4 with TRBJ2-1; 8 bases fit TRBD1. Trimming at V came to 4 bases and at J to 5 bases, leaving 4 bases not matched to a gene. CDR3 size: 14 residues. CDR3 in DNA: TGTGCCAGCAGTTCGGGACAGGCGGACAATGAGCAGTTCTTC. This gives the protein CASSSGQADNEQFF.

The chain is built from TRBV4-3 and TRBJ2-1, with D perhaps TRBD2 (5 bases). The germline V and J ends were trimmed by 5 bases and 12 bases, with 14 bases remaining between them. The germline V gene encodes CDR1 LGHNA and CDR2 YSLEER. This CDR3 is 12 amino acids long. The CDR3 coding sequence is TGCGCCAGCAGCAAGGGCCGGGCGGGGCAGTTCTTC. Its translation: CASSKGRAGQFF.

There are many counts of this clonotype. The CDR3 is CASSFEGEGYEQYF. The CDR3, as DNA: TGTGCCAGCAGTTTCGAGGGGGAGGGCTACGAGCAGTACTTC. The chain joins TRBV28 to TRBJ2-7, with a weak D call TRBD2 (7 bases). The V and J ends lost 3 bases and 3 bases respectively, with 12 bases between them. The germline V gene has CDR1 MDHEN and CDR2 SYDVKM. The CDR3 covers 14 residues.